What follows are 18 T cell receptor beta chains derived from one specimen sequenced in a study of radiotherapy plus CTLA-4 blockade in lung cancer. Clones were read by immunoSEQ multiplex PCR, and TCRdb kept only the in-frame ones, dropping some. The table lists roughly 78,000 clones, roughly 78% of them singletons. The specimen comprised peripheral blood, sampled from a patient treated with radiotherapy plus ipilimumab. The receptors were sampled from a human donor with non-small cell lung cancer who had a complete response to radiotherapy plus ipilimumab.

J is TRBJ1-1 and V is TRBV29-1; D might be TRBD1 (6 bases). This CDR3 is 10 amino acids long. V was trimmed by 7 bases and J by 4 bases, leaving 7 bases between them. Germline assignment: CDR1 SQVTM and CDR2 ANQGSEA. The CDR3 spells CSGGGTEAFF. The CDR3 DNA sequence: TGCAGCGGAGGGGGCACTGAAGCTTTCTTT. The full variable domain, completed using reference TRBV29-1 and TRBJ1-1, is SAVISQKPSRDICQRGTSLTIQCQVDSQVTMMFWYRQQPGQSLTLIATANQGSEATYESGFVIDKFPISRPNLTFSTLTVSNMSPEDSSIYLCSGGGTEAFFGQGTRLTVV.

The genes are TRBV23-1 and TRBJ2-1, with D perhaps TRBD1 or TRBD2 (5 bases each). TRBV23-1 is an ORF, and what it does is uncertain. V lost 4 bases, J lost 0 bases, and 10 bases lay in between. This CDR3 comprises 15 residues. The CDR3 DNA reads as TGCGCCAGCAGTCTCTCGGGGACCTCCTACAATGAGCAGTTCTTC. This translates into CASSLSGTSYNEQFF.

The rearrangement links TRBV7-9 to TRBJ1-1; D might be TRBD1 (5 bases). Germline V CDR1 and CDR2: SEHNR, FQNEAQ (reference sequence). V was trimmed by 0 bases and J by 9 bases, leaving 11 bases between them. This CDR3 spans 13 amino acids. Here the CDR3 reads CASSLAGQEKAFF. CDR3 nucleotide sequence: TGTGCCAGCAGCTTAGCGGGGCAGGAGAAAGCTTTCTTT.

This clone was picked up a small number of times. V usage is TRBV27 and J usage is TRBJ2-1, with TRBD2 matching 9 bases. CDR3 length: 15 residues. Germline loops: CDR1 MNHEY, CDR2 SMNVEV (reference sequence). V trimming: 6 bases; J trimming: 7 bases; junction bases outside the gene matches: 10. The CDR3 coding sequence is TGTGCCAGCAGAAACGATGCGGGGGGGTCAAATGAGCAGTTCTTC. Translating gives CASRNDAGGSNEQFF.

The chain recombines TRBV7-9 with TRBJ2-1, with 9 bases identical to TRBD2. J lost 8 bases, V lost 10 bases, and 15 bases had no gene match. This CDR3 comprises 15 residues. CDR1 is SEHNR, CDR2 FQNEAQ, per germline (reference sequence). CDR3 sequence: CATLLVRGGFDEQFF. CDR3 in DNA: TGTGCCACCCTTTTGGTGCGGGGGGGCTTCGATGAGCAGTTCTTC.

The rearrangement joins TRBV7-2 to TRBJ2-5; no clear D gene. Trimming left V 4 bases short and J 1 base short, with 13 bases between. Germline CDR1 SGHTA, CDR2 FQGNSA. The CDR3 covers 15 residues. The DNA of the CDR3 is TGTGCCAGCAGCTCCCGTCGAGTTACCCAAGAGACCCAGTACTTC. Translating it yields CASSSRRVTQETQYF.

This clone was seen a single time. V usage is TRBV18 and J usage is TRBJ1-3; possible D gene TRBD1, 6 bases. Germline V gene data show CDR1 as KGHSH and CDR2 as LQKENI. V shed 3 bases and J shed 0 bases, with 18 bases lying between them. The CDR3 extends over 18 amino acids. The CDR3 DNA reads as TGTGCCAGCTCACCTAACTTACGGTACAGGGACTCTGGAAACACCATATATTTT. Translation gives CASSPNLRYRDSGNTIYF.

The genes are TRBV5-4 and TRBJ1-1; D ambiguous. The CDR3 spans 13 residues. Germline CDR1 reads SGHNT; CDR2 reads YYREEE (reference sequence). Trimming cost V 0 bases and J 6 bases, with 9 bases left between them. This CDR3 is CASSLDIYAEAFF. The DNA for the CDR3 is TGTGCCAGCAGCTTGGACATTTACGCTGAAGCTTTCTTT.

J is TRBJ2-7 and V is TRBV11-2; D is undetermined. Germline V gives CDR1 SGHAT, CDR2 FQNNGV. With 5 bases removed from V and 7 bases from J, the gap between germline ends came to 9 bases. The CDR3 totals 11 residues. The chain's CDR3 is CASSPLGEQYF. CDR3 DNA sequence: TGTGCCAGCAGCCCCTTGGGGGAGCAGTACTTC.

The table lists this clone with a count of one. The V call is TRBV7-2, the J call TRBJ2-5; D not resolved. Germline values: CDR1 SGHTA, CDR2 FQGNSA. The CDR3 spans 13 residues. The V and J ends lost 3 bases and 7 bases respectively, with 12 bases between them. The CDR3 region has the DNA TGTGCCAGCAGCTTTGCGGACCGAGGGACCCAGTACTTC. As protein: CASSFADRGTQYF.

This rearrangement joins TRBV27 to TRBJ1-2, with 9 positions matching TRBD1. J was trimmed by 7 bases and V by 5 bases; bases with no gene match: 11. The CDR3 sequence is 15 residues long. Germline loops: CDR1 MNHEY, CDR2 SMNVEV (reference sequence). The DNA for the CDR3 is TGTGCCAGCAGTGCAACGACAGGGGGAGCTGGTGGCTACACCTTC. This translates into CASSATTGGAGGYTF.

The chain couples TRBV4-1 to TRBJ2-6, with TRBD2 identical over 13 bases. The ends lost 0 bases at V and 3 bases at J; junction bases unmatched: 8. Per germline, CDR1 MGHRA and CDR2 YSYEKL. This CDR3 is 20 amino acids long. CDR3 coding DNA: TGCGCCAGCAGCCAAGAACAGGGGACTAGCGGGATGAGTGGGGCCAACGTCCTGACTTTC. Translated: CASSQEQGTSGMSGANVLTF.

In the case of this clone: Other DNA sequences in this specimen translate into the identical CDR3. This chain joins TRBV29-1 and TRBJ2-3, with 10 bases identical to TRBD2. The CDR3 is 14 residues long. V lost 6 bases to trimming and J lost 0 bases; unmatched junction nucleotides: 3. Germline CDR1 SQVTM, CDR2 ANQGSEA. CDR3 loop: CSVETSGSTDTQYF. The CDR3 DNA follows: TGCAGCGTGGAGACTAGCGGGAGCACAGATACGCAGTATTTT.

The chain joins TRBV15 to TRBJ1-5; D not resolved. The CDR3 contains 14 residues. Germline assignment: CDR1 LNHNV and CDR2 YYDKDF (reference sequence). The germline V and J ends were trimmed by 3 bases and 4 bases, with 10 bases remaining between them. In DNA form, the CDR3 reads TGTGCCACCAGCAGTCAAGGCCGTAATCAGCCCCAGCATTTT. It encodes CATSSQGRNQPQHF.

The rearrangement joins TRBV5-4 to TRBJ2-1; maybe TRBD2 (5 bases). The CDR3 loop spans 14 amino acids. V was clipped by 4 bases and J by 4 bases, with 12 bases between them. Germline V gene data show CDR1 as SGHNT and CDR2 as YYREEE (reference sequence). This chain's CDR3 is CASSASGRYNEQFF. The CDR3 region has the DNA TGTGCCAGCAGCGCGAGCGGCCGATACAATGAGCAGTTCTTC. The full variable domain, in which reference TRBV5-4 and TRBJ2-1 provide the parts outside the CDR3, is ETGVTQSPTHLIKTRGQQVTLRCSSQSGHNTVSWYQQALGQGPQFIFQYYREEENGRGNFPPRFSGLQFPNYSSELNVNALELDDSALYLCASSASGRYNEQFFGPGTRLTVL.

This clone was observed a single time. This chain's CDR3 is CAGYLGTVYNEQFF. The CDR3 nucleotides read TGTGCCGGCTACCTTGGGACAGTCTACAATGAGCAGTTCTTC. The V call is TRBV6-1, the J call TRBJ2-1; 7 bases line up with TRBD1. CDR1 and CDR2 from the germline V gene are MNHNS and SASEGT. V lost 11 bases, J lost 3 bases, and 10 bases stayed unmatched. The CDR3 sequence is 14 residues long.

V is TRBV5-1 and J is TRBJ1-5; a possible D gene is TRBD1 (6 bases). The CDR3 is made up of 15 amino acids. The germline V and J ends were trimmed by 0 bases and 0 bases, with 7 bases remaining between them. Germline assignment: CDR1 SGHRS and CDR2 YFSETQ. In nucleotides, the CDR3 is TGCGCCAGCAGCTTGGCAGGGGCTAGCAATCAGCCCCAGCATTTT. Its translation is CASSLAGASNQPQHF.

The chain combines TRBV13 with TRBJ1-6, with D possibly TRBD1 on 5 matching bases. This CDR3 spans 14 amino acids. Germline values: CDR1 PRHDT, CDR2 FYEKMQ (reference sequence). Trimming removed 4 bases from V and 7 bases from J, with 11 bases in between. The CDR3 loop reads CASSSGKNNSPLHF. The CDR3 DNA is TGTGCCAGCAGCTCAGGGAAAAACAATTCACCCCTCCACTTT.